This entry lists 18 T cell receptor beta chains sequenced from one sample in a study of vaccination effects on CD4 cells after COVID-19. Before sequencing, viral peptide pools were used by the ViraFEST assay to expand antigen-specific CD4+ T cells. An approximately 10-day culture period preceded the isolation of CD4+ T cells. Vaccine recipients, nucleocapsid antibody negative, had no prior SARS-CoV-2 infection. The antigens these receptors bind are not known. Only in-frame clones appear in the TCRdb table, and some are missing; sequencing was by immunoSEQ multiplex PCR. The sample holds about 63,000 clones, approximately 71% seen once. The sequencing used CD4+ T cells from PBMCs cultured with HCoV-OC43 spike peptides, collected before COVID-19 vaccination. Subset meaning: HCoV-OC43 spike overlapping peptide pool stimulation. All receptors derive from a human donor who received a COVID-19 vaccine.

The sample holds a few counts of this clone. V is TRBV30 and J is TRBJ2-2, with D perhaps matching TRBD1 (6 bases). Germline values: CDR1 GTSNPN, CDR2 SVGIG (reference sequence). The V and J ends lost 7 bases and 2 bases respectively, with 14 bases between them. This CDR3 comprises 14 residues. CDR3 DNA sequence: TGTGCCTCACAGGGCCCTTTTAACACCGGGGAGCTGTTTTTT. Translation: CASQGPFNTGELFF.

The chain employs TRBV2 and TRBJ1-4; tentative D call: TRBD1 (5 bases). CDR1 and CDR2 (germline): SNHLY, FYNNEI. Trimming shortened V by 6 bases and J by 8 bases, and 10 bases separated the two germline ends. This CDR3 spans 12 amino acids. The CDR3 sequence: CASRGRGEKLFF. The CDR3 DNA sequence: TGTGCCAGCAGGGGACGAGGGGAAAAACTGTTTTTT.

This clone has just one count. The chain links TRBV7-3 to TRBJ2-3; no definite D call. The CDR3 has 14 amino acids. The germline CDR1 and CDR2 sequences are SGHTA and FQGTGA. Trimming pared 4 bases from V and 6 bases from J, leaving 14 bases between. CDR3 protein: CASSSSNVGDTQYF. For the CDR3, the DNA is TGTGCCAGCAGCTCTTCTAATGTAGGGGATACGCAGTATTTT.

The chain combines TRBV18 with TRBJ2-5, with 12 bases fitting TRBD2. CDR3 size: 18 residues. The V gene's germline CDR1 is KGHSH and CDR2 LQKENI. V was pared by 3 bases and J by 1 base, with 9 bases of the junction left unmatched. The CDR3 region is CASSPPQASGGVQETQYF. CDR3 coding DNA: TGTGCCAGCTCACCCCCCCAAGCTAGCGGGGGGGTCCAAGAGACCCAGTACTTC.

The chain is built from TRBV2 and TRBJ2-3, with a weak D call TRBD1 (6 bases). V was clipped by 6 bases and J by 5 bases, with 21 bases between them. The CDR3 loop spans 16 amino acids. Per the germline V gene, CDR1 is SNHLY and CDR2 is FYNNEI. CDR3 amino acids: CASSGRGYARGDTQYF. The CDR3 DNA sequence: TGTGCCAGCAGCGGCAGGGGTTACGCTAGGGGAGATACGCAGTATTTT.

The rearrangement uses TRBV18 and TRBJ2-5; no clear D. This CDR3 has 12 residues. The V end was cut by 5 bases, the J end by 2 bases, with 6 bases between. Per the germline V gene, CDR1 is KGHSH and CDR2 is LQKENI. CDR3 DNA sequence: TGTGCCAGCTCATTCGCTCAAGAGACCCAGTACTTC. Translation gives CASSFAQETQYF.

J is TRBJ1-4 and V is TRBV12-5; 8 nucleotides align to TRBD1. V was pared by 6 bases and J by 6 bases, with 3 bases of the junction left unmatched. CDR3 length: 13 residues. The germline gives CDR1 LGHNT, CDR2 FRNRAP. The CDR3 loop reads CASGGTGDEKLFF. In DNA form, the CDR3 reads TGTGCTAGTGGGGGGACAGGTGATGAAAAACTGTTTTTT.

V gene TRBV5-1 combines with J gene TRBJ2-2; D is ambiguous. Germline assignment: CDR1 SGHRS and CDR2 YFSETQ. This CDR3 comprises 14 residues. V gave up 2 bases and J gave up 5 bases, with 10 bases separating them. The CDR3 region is CASSLRLATGELFF. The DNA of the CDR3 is TGCGCCAGCAGCTTACGCCTGGCGACCGGGGAGCTGTTTTTT.

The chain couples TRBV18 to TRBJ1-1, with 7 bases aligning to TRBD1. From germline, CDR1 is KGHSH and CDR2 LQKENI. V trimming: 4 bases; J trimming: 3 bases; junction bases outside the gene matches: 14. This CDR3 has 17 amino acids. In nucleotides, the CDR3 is TGTGCCAGCTCACTTCACGTAACAGGGGACTATGACACTGAAGCTTTCTTT. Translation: CASSLHVTGDYDTEAFF.

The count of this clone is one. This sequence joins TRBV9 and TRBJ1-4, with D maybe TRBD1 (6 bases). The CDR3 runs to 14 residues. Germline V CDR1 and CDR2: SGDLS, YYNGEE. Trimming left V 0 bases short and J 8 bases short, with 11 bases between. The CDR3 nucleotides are TGTGCCAGCAGCGTAGACAGGGCCGGAGAAAAACTGTTTTTT. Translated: CASSVDRAGEKLFF. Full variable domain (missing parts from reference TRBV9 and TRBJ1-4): DSGVTQTPKHLITATGQRVTLRCSPRSGDLSVYWYQQSLDQGLQFLIQYYNGEERAKGNILERFSAQQFPDLHSELNLSSLELGDSALYFCASSVDRAGEKLFFGSGTQLSVL.

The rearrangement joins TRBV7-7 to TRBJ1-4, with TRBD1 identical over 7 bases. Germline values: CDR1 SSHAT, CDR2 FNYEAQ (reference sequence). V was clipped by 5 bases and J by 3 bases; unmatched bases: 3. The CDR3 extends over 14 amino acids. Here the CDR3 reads CASSPGGANEKLFF. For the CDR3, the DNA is TGTGCCAGCAGCCCAGGGGGGGCTAATGAAAAACTGTTTTTT.

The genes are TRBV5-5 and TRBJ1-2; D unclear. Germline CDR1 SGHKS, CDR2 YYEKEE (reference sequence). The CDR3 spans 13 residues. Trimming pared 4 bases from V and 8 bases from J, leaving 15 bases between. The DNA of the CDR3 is TGTGCCAGCAGCCAAGACTGGGTCTACGGCTACACCTTC. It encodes CASSQDWVYGYTF.

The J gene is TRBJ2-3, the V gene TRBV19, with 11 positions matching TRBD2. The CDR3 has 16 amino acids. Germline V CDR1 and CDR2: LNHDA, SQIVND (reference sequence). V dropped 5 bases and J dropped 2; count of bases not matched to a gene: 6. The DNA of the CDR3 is TGTGCCAGTAGTTCCGGGACTAGCGGAAACACAGATACGCAGTATTTT. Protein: CASSSGTSGNTDTQYF.

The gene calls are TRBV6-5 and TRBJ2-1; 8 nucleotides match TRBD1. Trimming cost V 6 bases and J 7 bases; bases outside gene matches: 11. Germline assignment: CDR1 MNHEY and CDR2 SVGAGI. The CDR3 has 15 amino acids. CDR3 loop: CASRHDRGWGNEQFF. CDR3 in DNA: TGTGCCAGCAGACACGACAGGGGCTGGGGGAATGAGCAGTTCTTC.

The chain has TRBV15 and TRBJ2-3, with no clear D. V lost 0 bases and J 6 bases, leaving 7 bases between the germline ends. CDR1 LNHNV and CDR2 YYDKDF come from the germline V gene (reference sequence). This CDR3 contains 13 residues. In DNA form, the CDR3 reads TGTGCCACCAGCAGAGATTTTTTGGATACGCAGTATTTT. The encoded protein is CATSRDFLDTQYF.

The CDR3 spells CASSLVAGTYEQYV. The CDR3 region has the DNA TGTGCCAGCAGCTTAGTAGCGGGGACCTACGAGCAGTACGTC. The chain employs TRBV11-2 and TRBJ2-7; 8 nucleotides align to TRBD2. The CDR3 consists of 14 residues. Germline CDR1 SGHAT, CDR2 FQNNGV. Trimming cost V 1 base and J 2 bases; bases outside gene matches: 1.

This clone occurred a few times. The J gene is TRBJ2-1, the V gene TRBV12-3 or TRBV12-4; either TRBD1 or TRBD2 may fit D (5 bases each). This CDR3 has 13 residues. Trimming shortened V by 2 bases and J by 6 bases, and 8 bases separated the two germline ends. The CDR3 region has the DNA TGTGCCAGCAGTTTAATGAGGGGCAATGAGCAGTTCTTC. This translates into CASSLMRGNEQFF.

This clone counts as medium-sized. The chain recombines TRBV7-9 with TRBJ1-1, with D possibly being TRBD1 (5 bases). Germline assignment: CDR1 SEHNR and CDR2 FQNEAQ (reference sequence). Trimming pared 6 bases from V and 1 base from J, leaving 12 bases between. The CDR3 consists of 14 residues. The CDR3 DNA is TGTGCCAGCAGACCTAATACAGGGAACACTGAAGCTTTCTTT. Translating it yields CASRPNTGNTEAFF.